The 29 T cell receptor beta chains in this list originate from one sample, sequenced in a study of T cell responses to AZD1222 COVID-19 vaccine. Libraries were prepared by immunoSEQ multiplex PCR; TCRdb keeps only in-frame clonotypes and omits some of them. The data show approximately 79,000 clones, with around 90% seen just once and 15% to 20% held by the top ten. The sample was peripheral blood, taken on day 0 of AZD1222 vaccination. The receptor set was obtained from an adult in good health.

DNA for the CDR3: TGTGCCAGCAGCCAAGCCTGGGCAGGGACGTCCTACGAGCAGTACTTC. Translation gives CASSQAWAGTSYEQYF. The rearrangement links TRBV3-1 (or the pseudogene TRBV3-2) to TRBJ2-7, with D perhaps being TRBD1 or TRBD2 (5 bases each). Germline V gene lookup returns CDR1 LGHDT and CDR2 YNNKEL (reference sequence). The CDR3 has 16 residues. V gave up 1 base and J gave up 1 base, with 14 bases separating them.

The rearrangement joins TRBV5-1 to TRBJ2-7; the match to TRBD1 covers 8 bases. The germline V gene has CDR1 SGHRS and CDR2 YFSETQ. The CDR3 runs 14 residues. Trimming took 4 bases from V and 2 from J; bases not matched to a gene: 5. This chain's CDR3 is CASSPDRGPYEQYF. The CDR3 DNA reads TGCGCCAGCAGCCCTGACAGGGGACCCTACGAGCAGTACTTC. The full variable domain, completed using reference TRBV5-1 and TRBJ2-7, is KAGVTQTPRYLIKTRGQQVTLSCSPISGHRSVSWYQQTPGQGLQFLFEYFSETQRNKGNFPGRFSGRQFSNSRSEMNVSTLELGDSALYLCASSPDRGPYEQYFGPGTRLTVT.

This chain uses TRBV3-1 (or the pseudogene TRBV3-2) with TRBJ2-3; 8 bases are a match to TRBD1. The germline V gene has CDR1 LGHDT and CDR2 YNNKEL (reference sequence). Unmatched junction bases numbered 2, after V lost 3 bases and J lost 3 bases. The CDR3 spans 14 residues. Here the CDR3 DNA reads TGTGCCAGCAGCCAGACAGGGGTGACAGATACGCAGTATTTT. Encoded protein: CASSQTGVTDTQYF.

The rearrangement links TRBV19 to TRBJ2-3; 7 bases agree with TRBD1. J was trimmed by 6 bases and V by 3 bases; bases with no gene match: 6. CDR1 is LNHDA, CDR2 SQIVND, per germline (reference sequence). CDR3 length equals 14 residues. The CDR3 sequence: CASSIGQAQDTQYF. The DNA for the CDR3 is TGTGCCAGTAGTATCGGACAGGCCCAGGATACGCAGTATTTT.

This CDR3 reads CASSLGVASEQYF. In DNA form, the CDR3 reads TGTGCCAGCAGCTTGGGGGTCGCCAGCGAGCAGTACTTC. This rearrangement joins TRBV5-8 to TRBJ2-7; D unclear. The CDR3 is 13 amino acids. Germline V CDR1 and CDR2: SGHTS, YDEGEE. Trimming took 0 bases from V and 6 from J, leaving 10 bases between them.

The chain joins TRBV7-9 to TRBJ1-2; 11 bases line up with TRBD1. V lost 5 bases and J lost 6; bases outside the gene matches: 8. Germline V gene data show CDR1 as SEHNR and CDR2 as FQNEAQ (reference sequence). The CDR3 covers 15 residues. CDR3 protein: CASSRGTGGGNGYTF. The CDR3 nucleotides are TGTGCCAGCAGCCGCGGGACAGGGGGAGGGAATGGCTACACCTTC.

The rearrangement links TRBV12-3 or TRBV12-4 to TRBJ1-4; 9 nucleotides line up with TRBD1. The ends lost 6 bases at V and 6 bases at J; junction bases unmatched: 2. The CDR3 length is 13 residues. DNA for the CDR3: TGTGCCAGCAGGACAGGGGGATATGAAAAACTGTTTTTT. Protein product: CASRTGGYEKLFF.

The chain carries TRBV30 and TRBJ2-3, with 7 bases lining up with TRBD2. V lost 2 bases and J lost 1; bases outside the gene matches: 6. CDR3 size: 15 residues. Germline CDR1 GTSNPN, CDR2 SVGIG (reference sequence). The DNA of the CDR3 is TGTGCCTGGAGTTCCCGACTAGCCCGCACAGATACGCAGTATTTT. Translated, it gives CAWSSRLARTDTQYF.

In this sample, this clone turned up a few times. The CDR3 DNA reads as TGCGCCAGCAGCAGCCGACTTCCAGCTAACTATGGCTACACCTTC. Translated, it gives CASSSRLPANYGYTF. This chain uses TRBV4-1 with TRBJ1-2; no clear D. The CDR3 has 15 residues. CDR1 MGHRA and CDR2 YSYEKL come from the germline V gene. V was clipped by 5 bases and J by 0 bases, with 13 bases between them.

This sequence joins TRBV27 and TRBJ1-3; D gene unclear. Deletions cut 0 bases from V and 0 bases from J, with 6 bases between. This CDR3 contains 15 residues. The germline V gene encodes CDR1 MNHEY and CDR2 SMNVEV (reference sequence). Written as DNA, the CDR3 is TGTGCCAGCAGTTTATCGTGGGGCTCTGGAAACACCATATATTTT. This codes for CASSLSWGSGNTIYF.

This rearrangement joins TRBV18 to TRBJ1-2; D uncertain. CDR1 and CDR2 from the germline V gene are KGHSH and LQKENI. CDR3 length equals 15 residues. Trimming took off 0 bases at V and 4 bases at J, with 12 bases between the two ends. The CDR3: CASSPPQGWAYGYTF. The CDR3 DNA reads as TGTGCCAGCTCACCACCGCAAGGTTGGGCCTATGGCTACACCTTC. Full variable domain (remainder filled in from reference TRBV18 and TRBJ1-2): NAGVMQNPRHLVRRRGQEARLRCSPMKGHSHVYWYRQLPEEGLKFMVYLQKENIIDESGMPKERFSAEFPKEGPSILRIQQVVRGDSAAYFCASSPPQGWAYGYTFGSGTRLTVV.

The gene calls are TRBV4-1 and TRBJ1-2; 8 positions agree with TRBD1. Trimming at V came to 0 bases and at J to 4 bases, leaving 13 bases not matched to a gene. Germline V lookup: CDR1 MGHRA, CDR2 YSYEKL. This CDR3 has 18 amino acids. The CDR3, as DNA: TGCGCCAGCAGCCAAGATCCGGCAGGGGGCTCTACCACCTATGGCTACACCTTC. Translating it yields CASSQDPAGGSTTYGYTF.

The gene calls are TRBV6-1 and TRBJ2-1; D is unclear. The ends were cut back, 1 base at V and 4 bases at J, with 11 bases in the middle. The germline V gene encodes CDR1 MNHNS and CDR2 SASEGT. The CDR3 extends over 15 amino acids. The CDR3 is CASSEESEAYNEQFF. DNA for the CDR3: TGTGCCAGCAGTGAAGAAAGTGAGGCATACAATGAGCAGTTCTTC.

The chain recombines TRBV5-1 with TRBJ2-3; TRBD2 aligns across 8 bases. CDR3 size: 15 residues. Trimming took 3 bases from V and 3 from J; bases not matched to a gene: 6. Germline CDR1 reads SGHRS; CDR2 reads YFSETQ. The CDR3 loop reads CASSWGASGTDTQYF. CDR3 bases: TGCGCCAGCAGCTGGGGGGCTAGCGGGACAGATACGCAGTATTTT.

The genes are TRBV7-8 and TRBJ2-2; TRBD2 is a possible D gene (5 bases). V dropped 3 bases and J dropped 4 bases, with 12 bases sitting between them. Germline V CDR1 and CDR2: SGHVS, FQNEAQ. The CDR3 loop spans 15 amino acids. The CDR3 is CASSFVGRGTGELFF. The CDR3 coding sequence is TGTGCCAGCAGCTTTGTAGGTCGGGGCACCGGGGAGCTGTTTTTT.

The DNA of the CDR3 is TGTGCCAGCAGTTTAGGGACTAGCGGGGCCGGAAAGGCCGGGGAGCTGTTTTTT. Translated: CASSLGTSGAGKAGELFF. This sequence joins TRBV28 and TRBJ2-2; 13 nucleotides agree with TRBD2. V lost 2 bases to trimming and J lost 6 bases; unmatched junction nucleotides: 9. The V gene's germline CDR1 is MDHEN and CDR2 SYDVKM. The CDR3 consists of 18 residues. The variable domain in full, with the rest retrieved from reference TRBV28 and TRBJ2-2, is DVKVTQSSRYLVKRTGEKVFLECVQDMDHENMFWYRQDPGLGLRLIYFSYDVKMKEKGDIPEGYSVSREKKERFSLILESASTNQTSMYLCASSLGTSGAGKAGELFFGEGSRLTVL.

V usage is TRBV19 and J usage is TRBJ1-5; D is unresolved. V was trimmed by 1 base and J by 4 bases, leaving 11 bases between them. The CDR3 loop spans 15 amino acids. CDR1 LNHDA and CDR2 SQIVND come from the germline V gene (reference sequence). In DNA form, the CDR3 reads TGTGCCAGTAGTATAGCCCAGCCTAGGAATCAGCCCCAGCATTTT. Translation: CASSIAQPRNQPQHF.

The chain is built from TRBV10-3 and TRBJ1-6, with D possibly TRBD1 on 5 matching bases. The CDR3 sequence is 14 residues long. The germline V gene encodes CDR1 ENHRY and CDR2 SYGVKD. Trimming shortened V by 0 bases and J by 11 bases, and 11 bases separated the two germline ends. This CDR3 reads CAISESSQGPPLHF. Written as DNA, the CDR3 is TGTGCCATCAGTGAGTCTAGCCAGGGTCCACCCCTCCACTTT.

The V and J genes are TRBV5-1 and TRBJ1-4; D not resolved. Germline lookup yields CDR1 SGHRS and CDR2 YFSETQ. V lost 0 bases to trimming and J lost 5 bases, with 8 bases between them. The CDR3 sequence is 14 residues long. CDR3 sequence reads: CASSLEGKNEKLFF. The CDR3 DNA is TGCGCCAGCAGCTTGGAAGGGAAGAATGAAAAACTGTTTTTT.

CDR3 sequence: CASRWDTYTEAFF. CDR3 bases: TGTGCCAGCAGGTGGGACACCTACACTGAAGCTTTCTTT. The chain is built from TRBV6-5 and TRBJ1-1, with D possibly matching TRBD1 (6 bases). Germline V lookup: CDR1 MNHEY, CDR2 SVGAGI. The germline V and J ends were trimmed by 6 bases and 3 bases, with 11 bases remaining between them. The CDR3 contains 13 residues.

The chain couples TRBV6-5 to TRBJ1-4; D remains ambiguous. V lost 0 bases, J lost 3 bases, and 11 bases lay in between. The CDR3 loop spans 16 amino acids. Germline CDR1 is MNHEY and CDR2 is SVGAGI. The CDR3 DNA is TGTGCCAGCAGTTACTCGGGCCGCGGGGCTAATGAAAAACTGTTTTTT. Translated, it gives CASSYSGRGANEKLFF.

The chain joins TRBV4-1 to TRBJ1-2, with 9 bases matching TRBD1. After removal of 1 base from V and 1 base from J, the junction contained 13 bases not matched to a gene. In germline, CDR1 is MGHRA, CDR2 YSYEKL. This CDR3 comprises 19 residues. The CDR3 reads CASSQASRDRVNFNYGYTF. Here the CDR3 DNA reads TGCGCCAGCAGCCAAGCGAGCCGGGACAGGGTAAACTTTAACTATGGCTACACCTTC.

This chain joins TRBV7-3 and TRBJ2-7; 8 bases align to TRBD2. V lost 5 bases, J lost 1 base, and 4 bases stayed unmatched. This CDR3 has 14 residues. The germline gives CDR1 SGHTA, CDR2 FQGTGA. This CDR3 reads CASSPGRGSYEQYF. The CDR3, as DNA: TGTGCCAGCAGCCCCGGGAGGGGGTCCTACGAGCAGTACTTC.

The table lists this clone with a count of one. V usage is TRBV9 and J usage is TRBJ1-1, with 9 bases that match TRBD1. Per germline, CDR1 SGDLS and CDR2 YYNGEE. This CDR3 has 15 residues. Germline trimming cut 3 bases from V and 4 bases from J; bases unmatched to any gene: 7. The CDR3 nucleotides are TGTGCCAGCAGCGACTGGACAGGGGCGAGCACTGAAGCTTTCTTT. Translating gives CASSDWTGASTEAFF.

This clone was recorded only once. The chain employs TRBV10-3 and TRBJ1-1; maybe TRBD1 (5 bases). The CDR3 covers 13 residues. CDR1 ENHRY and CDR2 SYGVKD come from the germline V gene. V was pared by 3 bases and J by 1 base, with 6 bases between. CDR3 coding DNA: TGTGCCATCAGTGACAGGGAGAACACTGAAGCTTTCTTT. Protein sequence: CAISDRENTEAFF.

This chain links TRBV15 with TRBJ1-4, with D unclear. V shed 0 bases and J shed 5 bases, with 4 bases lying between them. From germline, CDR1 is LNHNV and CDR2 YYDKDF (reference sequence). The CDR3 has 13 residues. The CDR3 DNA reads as TGTGCCACCAGCAGAGATAAGAATGAAAAACTGTTTTTT. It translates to CATSRDKNEKLFF.

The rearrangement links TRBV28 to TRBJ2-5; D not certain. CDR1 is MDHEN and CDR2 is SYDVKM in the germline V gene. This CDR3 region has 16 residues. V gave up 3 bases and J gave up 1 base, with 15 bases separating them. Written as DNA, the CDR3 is TGTGCCAGCAGTTTTTATAGCCTGGGTACCCAAGAGACCCAGTACTTC. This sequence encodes CASSFYSLGTQETQYF.

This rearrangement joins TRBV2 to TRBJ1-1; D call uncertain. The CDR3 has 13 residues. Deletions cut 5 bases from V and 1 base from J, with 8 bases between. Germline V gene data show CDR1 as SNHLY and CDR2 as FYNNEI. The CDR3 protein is CASSLEGNTEAFF. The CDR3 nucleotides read TGTGCCAGCAGTTTGGAGGGGAACACTGAAGCTTTCTTT.

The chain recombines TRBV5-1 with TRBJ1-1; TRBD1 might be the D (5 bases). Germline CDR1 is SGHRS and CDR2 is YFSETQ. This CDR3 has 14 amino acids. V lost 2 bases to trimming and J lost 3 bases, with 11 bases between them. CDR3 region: CASSFGGPHTEAFF. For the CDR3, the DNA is TGCGCCAGCAGCTTCGGGGGACCTCACACTGAAGCTTTCTTT.